These 26 T cell receptor beta chains originate from one sample sequenced in a study of blood T cell repertoires in COVID-19. The assay was immunoSEQ multiplex PCR, and TCRdb's table has in-frame clones only and misses some. The table records roughly 290,000 clones, around 90% of them present only once. The sample taken for sequencing was peripheral blood. The receptors stem from a woman aged 30 to 39 with COVID-19, enrolled during active disease.

The V gene is TRBV4-1, the J gene TRBJ2-1, with D possibly matching TRBD2 (6 bases). This CDR3 is built from 17 residues. V dropped 4 bases and J dropped 4 bases, with 20 bases sitting between them. Per the germline V gene, CDR1 is MGHRA and CDR2 is YSYEKL. CDR3 residues: CASSRRGTRDLYNEQFF. CDR3 nucleotide sequence: TGCGCCAGCAGCCGGAGGGGCACGCGGGACCTTTACAATGAGCAGTTCTTC.

The chain is built from TRBV5-4 and TRBJ2-1; 11 bases align to TRBD2. CDR1 and CDR2 from the germline V gene are SGHNT and YYREEE (reference sequence). The CDR3 extends over 14 amino acids. V was pared by 9 bases and J by 9 bases, with 11 bases of the junction left unmatched. The CDR3 sequence is CATGLAGGPGEQFF. CDR3 DNA: TGTGCCACTGGCTTAGCGGGAGGGCCGGGTGAGCAGTTCTTC.

V usage is TRBV23-1 and J usage is TRBJ1-2; TRBD1 matches 9 bases. TRBV23-1 is known as an ORF, though its function is uncertain. This CDR3 is 13 amino acids long. The trim removed 8 bases at V and 4 bases at J, leaving 5 bases unmatched. The CDR3 DNA is TGCGCCAGCCAGACAGGGGGAGTCTATGGCTACACCTTC. Its protein product is CASQTGGVYGYTF.

This sequence joins TRBV4-1 and TRBJ1-5; TRBD1 matches at 8 bases. The CDR3 loop spans 16 amino acids. Looked up from germline, CDR1 is MGHRA and CDR2 is YSYEKL. V shed 2 bases and J 4 bases; nucleotides not matched to a gene: 7. The CDR3 sequence is CASSQQGTGNNQPQHF. The CDR3 DNA is TGCGCCAGCAGCCAACAGGGGACAGGAAATAATCAGCCCCAGCATTTT.

The CDR3, as DNA: TGTGCCAGCGGGGGACAGGGGACAAATCAGCCCCAGCATTTT. Its translation: CASGGQGTNQPQHF. V usage is TRBV2 and J usage is TRBJ1-5, with 10 nucleotides matching TRBD1. Trimming at V came to 8 bases and at J to 4 bases, leaving 5 bases not matched to a gene. Germline V gives CDR1 SNHLY, CDR2 FYNNEI. The CDR3 runs to 14 residues.

This clone was counted once. The rearrangement links TRBV5-1 to TRBJ2-3; D remains unclear. The CDR3 is made up of 14 amino acids. The germline V gene encodes CDR1 SGHRS and CDR2 YFSETQ. Trimming took off 1 base at V and 2 bases at J, with 8 bases between the two ends. Here the CDR3 DNA reads TGCGCCAGCAGCTTGATGCAGGACACAGATACGCAGTATTTT. This codes for CASSLMQDTDTQYF.

The chain joins TRBV6-5 to TRBJ2-1; possibly TRBD2 for D (6 bases). The V end was cut by 6 bases, the J end by 10 bases, with 16 bases between. Germline CDR1 and CDR2: MNHEY and SVGAGI. The CDR3 extends over 13 amino acids. CDR3 in amino acids: CASSARRAQEQFF. The DNA for the CDR3 is TGTGCCAGCAGCGCCCGGAGGGCGCAGGAGCAGTTCTTC.

The rearrangement joins TRBV2 to TRBJ1-1, with a tentative D call TRBD1 (6 bases). The germline CDR1 and CDR2 sequences are SNHLY and FYNNEI. The CDR3 consists of 13 residues. Trimming removed 11 bases at V and 1 base at J, with 14 bases between. The CDR3 DNA reads TGTGCCCCCGGGAGGGGGAGGAACACTGAAGCTTTCTTT. Translation: CAPGRGRNTEAFF.

The genes are TRBV3-1 (or the pseudogene TRBV3-2) and TRBJ2-2; 16 nucleotides align to TRBD2. The CDR3 contains 18 residues. Germline V gene data show CDR1 as LGHDT and CDR2 as YNNKEL (reference sequence). The V gene end was trimmed by 4 bases and the J gene end by 6 bases; junction bases not matched to a gene: 8. The CDR3 DNA reads as TGTGCCAGCAGCCCCTCCCCGGGACTAGCGGGAGGGCCCGGGGAGCTGTTTTTT. Translated, it gives CASSPSPGLAGGPGELFF.

This clone was seen just once. The chain joins TRBV6-5 to TRBJ1-5; a possible D gene is TRBD1 (5 bases). The CDR3 has 15 amino acids. Trimming removed 6 bases at V and 0 bases at J, with 12 bases between. Germline V gene sequence: CDR1 MNHEY, CDR2 SVGAGI. DNA of the CDR3: TGTGCCAGCAGCCCAGGACATAATAGCAATCAGCCCCAGCATTTT. This encodes CASSPGHNSNQPQHF.

This chain links TRBV6-6 with TRBJ2-7, with 8 bases fitting TRBD2. This CDR3 is 16 amino acids long. V lost 0 bases and J lost 3; bases outside the gene matches: 7. CDR1 MNHNY and CDR2 SVGAGI come from the germline V gene (reference sequence). The CDR3 region is CASSYSATSVNYEQYF. CDR3 DNA: TGTGCCAGCAGTTACTCAGCGACTAGCGTCAACTACGAGCAGTACTTC.

The chain joins TRBV14 to TRBJ1-6, with 8 bases matching TRBD1. The germline V gene has CDR1 SGHDN and CDR2 FVKESK. The trim removed 1 base at V and 7 bases at J, leaving 0 bases unmatched. The CDR3 spans 14 residues. CDR3 loop: CASSQGQGNSPLHF. CDR3 in DNA: TGTGCCAGCAGCCAAGGACAGGGGAATTCACCCCTCCACTTT.

The rearrangement uses TRBV5-4 and TRBJ2-1, with TRBD1 matching 8 bases. The germline V gene encodes CDR1 SGHNT and CDR2 YYREEE (reference sequence). Losses at the gene ends were 0 bases for V and 2 bases for J; bases not matched to a gene: 1. The CDR3 sequence is 15 residues long. This CDR3 reads CASSLDRGTYNEQFF. CDR3 DNA: TGTGCCAGCAGCTTGGACAGGGGGACCTACAATGAGCAGTTCTTC.

The CDR3, as DNA: TGCGCCAGCAGCTTACCTAAAGACAGCCTGAACACTGAAGCTTTCTTT. This codes for CASSLPKDSLNTEAFF. The rearrangement links TRBV5-1 to TRBJ1-1, with D perhaps matching TRBD1 (5 bases). Germline V gives CDR1 SGHRS, CDR2 YFSETQ. Trimming took off 2 bases at V and 0 bases at J, with 14 bases between the two ends. The CDR3 runs to 16 residues.

J is TRBJ2-6 and V is TRBV7-2; D ambiguous. CDR1 and CDR2 from the germline V gene are SGHTA and FQGNSA. The CDR3 length is 14 residues. V dropped 5 bases and J dropped 0 bases, with 5 bases sitting between them. The CDR3 region is CASSLSSGANVLTF. CDR3 coding DNA: TGTGCCAGCAGCCTAAGCTCTGGGGCCAACGTCCTGACTTTC.

CDR3 loop: CASSLRVTSYNEQFF. The CDR3 nucleotides read TGTGCCAGCAGCTTGCGGGTGACCTCCTACAATGAGCAGTTCTTC. The genes are TRBV7-9 and TRBJ2-1; D may be TRBD2 (5 bases). Germline loops: CDR1 SEHNR, CDR2 FQNEAQ (reference sequence). Trimming stripped 3 bases from V and 0 bases from J, with 9 bases between. This CDR3 has 15 residues.

J is TRBJ1-2 and V is TRBV10-3, with 11 bases that match TRBD1. The CDR3 runs 14 residues. Germline V gene sequence: CDR1 ENHRY, CDR2 SYGVKD. The junction had 12 bases not matched to a gene; V was cut back by 10 bases and J by 8 bases. In DNA form, the CDR3 reads TGTGCCACCTGGACAGGGGGCGACATAGACGGCTACACCTTC. Translating it yields CATWTGGDIDGYTF.

V gene TRBV6-5 combines with J gene TRBJ1-1; 7 bases are shared with TRBD1. Germline CDR1 MNHEY, CDR2 SVGAGI. This CDR3 has 14 amino acids. J lost 4 bases, V lost 7 bases, and 9 bases had no gene match. CDR3 region: CASTMTGLGTEAFF. The CDR3, as DNA: TGTGCCAGCACCATGACAGGGCTGGGCACTGAAGCTTTCTTT.

This clone was found once. Relative to the germline gene, one junction end is altered; a read error may explain this. The rearrangement uses TRBV5-4 and TRBJ2-4; D may be TRBD2 (6 bases). Germline CDR1 is SGHNT and CDR2 is YYREEE (reference sequence). The CDR3 totals 12 residues. The DNA for the CDR3 is TGTGCCAGCAGCAATGACAGAGTGAGGGAGGACTTC. Translating it yields CASSNDRVREDF.

Concerning this clone itself: The junction departs from germline at one end; a sequencing error may be responsible. This chain uses TRBV15 with TRBJ2-5; 8 positions match TRBD1. Per the germline V gene, CDR1 is LNHNV and CDR2 is YYDKDF (reference sequence). The CDR3 is 14 residues long. As DNA, the CDR3 is TGTGCCACCAGCAGAGATTCCGGGACAGGCCCACGGCACTTC. It translates to CATSRDSGTGPRHF.

The V and J genes are TRBV10-3 and TRBJ2-5, with D maybe TRBD1 (7 bases). Germline assignment: CDR1 ENHRY and CDR2 SYGVKD. V was cut by 7 bases and J by 4 bases, with 16 bases left in between. The CDR3 has 14 residues. CDR3 nucleotide sequence: TGTGCCATCACTCCCGGAGGGGGCGGAGAGACCCAGTACTTC. This gives the protein CAITPGGGGETQYF.

This clone is a singleton in its sample. This rearrangement joins TRBV5-1 to TRBJ2-1, with D possibly TRBD2 on 5 matching bases. This CDR3 has 15 residues. Trimming stripped 2 bases from V and 5 bases from J, with 14 bases between. Germline-derived CDR1 and CDR2 are SGHRS and YFSETQ. The chain's CDR3 is CASSLLPSSNNEQFF. The DNA for the CDR3 is TGCGCCAGCAGCTTACTCCCTAGCAGCAACAATGAGCAGTTCTTC.

V usage is TRBV7-9 and J usage is TRBJ2-7; 8 bases map to TRBD1. J was trimmed by 5 bases and V by 5 bases; bases with no gene match: 14. The CDR3 runs to 16 residues. The germline CDR1 and CDR2 sequences are SEHNR and FQNEAQ (reference sequence). In DNA, the CDR3 is TGTGCCAGCAGCCAATACGGGGACAGGCTCAACAACGAGCAGTACTTC. This sequence encodes CASSQYGDRLNNEQYF.

The V gene is TRBV4-1, the J gene TRBJ1-2; D may be TRBD1 (5 bases). The CDR3 is 15 amino acids. V was pared by 4 bases and J by 8 bases, with 20 bases between. Looked up from germline, CDR1 is MGHRA and CDR2 is YSYEKL. The CDR3 loop is CASSPGAHIPGGYTF. CDR3 sequence (DNA): TGCGCCAGCAGCCCCGGAGCCCATATCCCAGGGGGCTACACCTTC.

The genes are TRBV9 and TRBJ2-2; 7 nucleotides agree with TRBD2. Trimming cost V 0 bases and J 4 bases; bases outside gene matches: 3. The CDR3 has 15 residues. Germline CDR1 SGDLS, CDR2 YYNGEE. CDR3 in amino acids: CASSVASGATGELFF. DNA of the CDR3: TGTGCCAGCAGCGTAGCGAGCGGGGCCACCGGGGAGCTGTTTTTT.

The chain links TRBV21-1 to TRBJ1-1; TRBD1 is taken as the D call from the table, unchecked against the DNA. TRBV21-1 is assigned pseudogene status. The CDR3 is made up of 15 amino acids. CDR3 nucleotides: TGTGCCAGCAGCAAGGATACAGGGGGCAATACTGAAGCTTTCTTT. This encodes CASSKDTGGNTEAFF.